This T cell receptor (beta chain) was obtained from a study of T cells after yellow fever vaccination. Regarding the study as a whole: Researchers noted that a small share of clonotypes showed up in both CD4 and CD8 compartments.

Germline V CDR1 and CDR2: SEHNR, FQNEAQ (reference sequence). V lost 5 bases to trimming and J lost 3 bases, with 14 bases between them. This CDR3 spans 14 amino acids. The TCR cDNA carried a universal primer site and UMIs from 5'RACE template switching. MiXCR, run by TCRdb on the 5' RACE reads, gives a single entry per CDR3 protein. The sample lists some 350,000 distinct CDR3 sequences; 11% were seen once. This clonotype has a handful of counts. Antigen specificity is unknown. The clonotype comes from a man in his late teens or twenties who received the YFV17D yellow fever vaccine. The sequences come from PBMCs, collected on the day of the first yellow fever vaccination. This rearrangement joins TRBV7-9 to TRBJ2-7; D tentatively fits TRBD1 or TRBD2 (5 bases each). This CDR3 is CASSHRDHGYEQYF. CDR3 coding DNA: TGTGCCAGCAGCCACCGGGACCACGGCTACGAGCAGTACTTC.